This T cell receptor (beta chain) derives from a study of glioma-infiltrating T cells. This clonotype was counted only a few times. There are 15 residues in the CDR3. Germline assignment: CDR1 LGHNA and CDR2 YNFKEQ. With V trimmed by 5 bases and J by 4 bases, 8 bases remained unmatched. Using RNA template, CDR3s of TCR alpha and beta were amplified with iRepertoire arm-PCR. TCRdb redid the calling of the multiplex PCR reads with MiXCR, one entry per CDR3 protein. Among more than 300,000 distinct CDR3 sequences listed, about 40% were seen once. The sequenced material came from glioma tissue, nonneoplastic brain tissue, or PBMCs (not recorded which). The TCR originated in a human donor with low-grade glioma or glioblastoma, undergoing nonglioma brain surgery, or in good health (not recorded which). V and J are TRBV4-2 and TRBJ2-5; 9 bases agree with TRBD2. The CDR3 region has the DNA TGTGCCAGCAGCACCCAAGTAGCGGGGGCAGAGACCCAGTACTTC. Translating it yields CASSTQVAGAETQYF.